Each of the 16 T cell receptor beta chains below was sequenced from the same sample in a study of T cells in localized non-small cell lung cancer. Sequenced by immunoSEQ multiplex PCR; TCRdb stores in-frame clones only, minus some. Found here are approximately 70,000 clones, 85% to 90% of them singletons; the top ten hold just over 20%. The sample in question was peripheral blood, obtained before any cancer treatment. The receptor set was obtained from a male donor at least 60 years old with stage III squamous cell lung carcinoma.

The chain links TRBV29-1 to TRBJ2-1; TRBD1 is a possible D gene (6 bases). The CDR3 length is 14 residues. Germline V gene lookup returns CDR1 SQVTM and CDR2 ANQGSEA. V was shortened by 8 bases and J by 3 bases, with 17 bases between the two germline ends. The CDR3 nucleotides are TGCAGCTCACACCGGGACACCGACTACAATGAGCAGTTCTTC. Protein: CSSHRDTDYNEQFF.

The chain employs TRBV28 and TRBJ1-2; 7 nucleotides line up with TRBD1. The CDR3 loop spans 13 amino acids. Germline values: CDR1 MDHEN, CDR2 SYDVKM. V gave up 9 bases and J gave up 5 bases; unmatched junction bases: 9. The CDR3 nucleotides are TGTGCCAGTTCAGGGGGAGGGTCTTATGGCTACACCTTC. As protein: CASSGGGSYGYTF.

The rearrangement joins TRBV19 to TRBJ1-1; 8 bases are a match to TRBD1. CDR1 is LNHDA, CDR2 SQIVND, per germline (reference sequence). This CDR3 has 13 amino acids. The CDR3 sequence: CATRQGLGTEAFF. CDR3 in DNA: TGTGCTACCAGACAGGGGCTGGGCACTGAAGCTTTCTTT. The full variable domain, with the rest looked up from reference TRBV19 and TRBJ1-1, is DGGITQSPKYLFRKEGQNVTLSCEQNLNHDAMYWYRQDPGQGLRLIYYSQIVNDFQKGDIAEGYSVSREKKESFPLTVTSAQKNPTAFYLCATRQGLGTEAFFGQGTRLTVV.

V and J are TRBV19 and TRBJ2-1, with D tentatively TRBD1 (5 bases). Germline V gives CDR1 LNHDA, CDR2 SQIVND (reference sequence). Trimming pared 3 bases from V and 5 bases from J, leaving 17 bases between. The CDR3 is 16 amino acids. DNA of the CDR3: TGTGCCAGTAGTATTAGGGGTACGATTCAGAACAATGAGCAGTTCTTC. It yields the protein CASSIRGTIQNNEQFF.

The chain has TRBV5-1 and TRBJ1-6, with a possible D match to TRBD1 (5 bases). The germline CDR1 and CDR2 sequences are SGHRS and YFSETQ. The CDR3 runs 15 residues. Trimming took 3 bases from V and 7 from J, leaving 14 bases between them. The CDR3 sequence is CASSYGRGGNSPLHF. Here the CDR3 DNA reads TGCGCCAGCAGCTACGGACGGGGGGGAAATTCACCCCTCCACTTT.

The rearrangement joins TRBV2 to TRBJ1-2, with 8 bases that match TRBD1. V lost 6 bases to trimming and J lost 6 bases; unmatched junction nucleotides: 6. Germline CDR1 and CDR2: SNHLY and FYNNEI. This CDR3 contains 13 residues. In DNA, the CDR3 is TGTGCCAGCAGAAAGGACAGGGTCGATGGCTACACCTTC. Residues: CASRKDRVDGYTF.

CDR3 nucleotide sequence: TGTGCCAGCAGCTGGAGTCAAGAGACCCAGTACTTC. Its protein is CASSWSQETQYF. The V gene is TRBV7-2, the J gene TRBJ2-5; D unclear. This CDR3 spans 12 amino acids. V gave up 4 bases and J gave up 2 bases, with 5 bases separating them. Germline lookup yields CDR1 SGHTA and CDR2 FQGNSA.

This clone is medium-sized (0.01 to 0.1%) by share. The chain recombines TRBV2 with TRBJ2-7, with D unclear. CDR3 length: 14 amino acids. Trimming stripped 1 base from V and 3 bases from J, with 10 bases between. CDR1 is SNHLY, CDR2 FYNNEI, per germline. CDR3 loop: CASSEEPQSYEQYV. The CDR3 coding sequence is TGTGCCAGCAGTGAAGAACCACAGAGCTACGAGCAGTACGTC.

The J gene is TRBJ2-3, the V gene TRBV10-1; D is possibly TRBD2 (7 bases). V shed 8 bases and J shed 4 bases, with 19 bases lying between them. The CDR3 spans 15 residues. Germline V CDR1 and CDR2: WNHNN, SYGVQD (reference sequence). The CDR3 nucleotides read TGCGCCAGCCCCCCGGGGAGGGGGGGGCCAGATACGCAGTATTTT. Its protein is CASPPGRGGPDTQYF.

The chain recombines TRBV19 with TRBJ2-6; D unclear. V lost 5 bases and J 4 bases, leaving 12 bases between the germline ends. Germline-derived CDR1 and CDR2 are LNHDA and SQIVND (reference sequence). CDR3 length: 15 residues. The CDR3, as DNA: TGTGCCAGTAGTTCTCCCCTCGCGGGGGCCAACGTCCTGACTTTC. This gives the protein CASSSPLAGANVLTF.

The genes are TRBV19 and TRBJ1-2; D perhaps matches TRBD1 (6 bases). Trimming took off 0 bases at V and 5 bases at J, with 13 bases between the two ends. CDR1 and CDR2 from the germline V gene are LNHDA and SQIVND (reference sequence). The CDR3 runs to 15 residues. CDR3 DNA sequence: TGTGCCAGTAGTATAGAAGGGACATCAGCTTATGGCTACACCTTC. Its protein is CASSIEGTSAYGYTF.

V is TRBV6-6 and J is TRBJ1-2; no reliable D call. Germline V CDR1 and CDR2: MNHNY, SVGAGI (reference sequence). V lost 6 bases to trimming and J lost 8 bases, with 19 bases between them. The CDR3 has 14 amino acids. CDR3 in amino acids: CASRPSWELGGYTF. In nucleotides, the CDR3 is TGTGCCAGCAGACCATCATGGGAATTGGGAGGCTACACCTTC.

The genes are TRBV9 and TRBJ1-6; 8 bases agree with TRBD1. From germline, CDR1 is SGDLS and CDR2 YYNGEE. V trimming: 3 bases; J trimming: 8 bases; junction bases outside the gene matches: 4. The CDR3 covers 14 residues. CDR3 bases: TGTGCCAGCAGCGGCGGGACAGGCCATTCACCCCTCCACTTT. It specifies CASSGGTGHSPLHF.

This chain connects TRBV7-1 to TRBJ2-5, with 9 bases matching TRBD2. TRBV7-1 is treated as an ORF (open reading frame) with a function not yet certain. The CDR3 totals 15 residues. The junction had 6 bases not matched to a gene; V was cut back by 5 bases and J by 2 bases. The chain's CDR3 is CASSPGTSRQETQYF. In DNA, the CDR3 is TGTGCCAGCAGCCCTGGGACTAGCAGACAAGAGACCCAGTACTTC.

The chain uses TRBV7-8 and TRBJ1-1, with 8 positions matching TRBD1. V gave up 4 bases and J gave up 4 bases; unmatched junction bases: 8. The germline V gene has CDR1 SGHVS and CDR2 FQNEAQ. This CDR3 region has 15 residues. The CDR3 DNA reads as TGTGCCAGCAGCTCAGACAGGGGAGTGGGCACTGAAGCTTTCTTT. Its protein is CASSSDRGVGTEAFF.

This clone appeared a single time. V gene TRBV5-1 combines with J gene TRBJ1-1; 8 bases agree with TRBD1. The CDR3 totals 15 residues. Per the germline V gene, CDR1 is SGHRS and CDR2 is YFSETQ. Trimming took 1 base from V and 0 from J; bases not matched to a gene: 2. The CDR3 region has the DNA TGCGCCAGCAGCTTGACAGGGGGTATGAACACTGAAGCTTTCTTT. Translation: CASSLTGGMNTEAFF. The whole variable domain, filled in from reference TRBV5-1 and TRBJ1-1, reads KAGVTQTPRYLIKTRGQQVTLSCSPISGHRSVSWYQQTPGQGLQFLFEYFSETQRNKGNFPGRFSGRQFSNSRSEMNVSTLELGDSALYLCASSLTGGMNTEAFFGQGTRLTVV.